This note documents a single T cell receptor beta chain sequence. This CDR3 has 16 amino acids. Trimming cost V 0 bases and J 0 bases, with 10 bases left between them. Germline assignment: CDR1 SGHNT and CDR2 YYREEE (reference sequence). This sample is drawn from a study of blood T cell repertoires in COVID-19. TCRdb's copy holds only in-frame clones and misses some; the assay was immunoSEQ multiplex PCR. The repertoire holds approximately 270,000 clones, with roughly 88% as singletons. The sample comprised peripheral blood. This chain uses TRBV5-4 with TRBJ2-1, with a possible D match to TRBD2 (5 bases). This clonotype was obtained from a woman in her 70s with acute or convalescent COVID-19. The DNA of the CDR3 is TGTGCCAGCAGCTTGGAGGCGGGTAGCTCCTACAATGAGCAGTTCTTC. Translated: CASSLEAGSSYNEQFF.